These 24 T cell receptor beta chains originate from one sample sequenced in a study of cytomegalovirus exposure and HLA in healthy donors. PCR used 60 Vbeta primers and 13 Jbeta primers. Method: immunoSEQ multiplex PCR; TCRdb's copy keeps in-frame clones and lacks some. The repertoire holds about 150,000 clones, with about 85% as singletons. The sequenced material came from PBMCs. These receptors were taken from a young man in good health and CMV-seropositive.

This sequence joins TRBV6-5 and TRBJ2-7; 8 positions agree with TRBD2. CDR3 length: 14 residues. V lost 5 bases to trimming and J lost 4 bases; unmatched junction nucleotides: 7. Germline V gene data show CDR1 as MNHEY and CDR2 as SVGAGI. This CDR3 is CASSERAGGYEQYV. The CDR3 DNA reads as TGTGCCAGCAGTGAAAGGGCGGGAGGATACGAGCAGTACGTC.

The chain carries TRBV6-1 and TRBJ2-3, with 14 bases identical to TRBD2. The ends lost 6 bases at V and 5 bases at J; junction bases unmatched: 4. This CDR3 region has 15 residues. CDR1 and CDR2 (germline): MNHNS, SASEGT. The chain's CDR3 is CASRSGLAGGDTQYF. Written as DNA, the CDR3 is TGTGCCAGCAGATCCGGACTAGCGGGAGGAGATACGCAGTATTTT.

The chain recombines TRBV6-1 with TRBJ2-7; D perhaps matches TRBD1 (6 bases). The germline V gene encodes CDR1 MNHNS and CDR2 SASEGT. The V end lost 0 bases, the J end lost 3 bases, and 12 bases lay between the germline ends. This CDR3 has 15 amino acids. CDR3: CASSEALARGYEQYV. The CDR3 region has the DNA TGTGCCAGCAGTGAAGCGTTGGCCAGGGGCTACGAGCAGTACGTC.

The V gene is TRBV7-2, the J gene TRBJ2-3; TRBD2 matches 7 bases. Germline values: CDR1 SGHTA, CDR2 FQGNSA. V trimming: 2 bases; J trimming: 5 bases; junction bases outside the gene matches: 7. The length of the CDR3 is 15 residues. CDR3 sequence (DNA): TGTGCCAGCAGCTTACTAGCGGACAAGGGAGATACGCAGTATTTT. Translation gives CASSLLADKGDTQYF.

V usage is TRBV29-1 and J usage is TRBJ1-1; D is unclear. The CDR3 totals 13 residues. V was cut by 0 bases and J by 11 bases, with 16 bases left in between. Germline CDR1 and CDR2: SQVTM and ANQGSEA. CDR3 protein: CSVEDEGAKTAFF. The CDR3 nucleotides read TGCAGCGTTGAAGATGAGGGAGCGAAGACGGCTTTCTTT.

V and J are TRBV28 and TRBJ2-7; D gene unclear. The CDR3 covers 14 residues. CDR1 and CDR2 from the germline V gene are MDHEN and SYDVKM. The ends were cut back, 3 bases at V and 3 bases at J, with 12 bases in the middle. CDR3 bases: TGTGCCAGCAGTTTTTTAGCCCCACTCTACGAGCAGTACTTC. This encodes CASSFLAPLYEQYF.

The rearrangement uses TRBV7-3 and TRBJ2-1; 14 bases agree with TRBD2. The CDR3 spans 14 residues. After removal of 5 bases from V and 12 bases from J, the junction contained 6 bases not matched to a gene. The germline CDR1 and CDR2 sequences are SGHTA and FQGTGA. CDR3 nucleotide sequence: TGTGCCAGCAGCGAGACTAGCGGGAGGGTCGGGCAGTTCTTC. Translating it yields CASSETSGRVGQFF.

The rearrangement joins TRBV28 to TRBJ2-1; TRBD2 agrees at 7 bases. The CDR3 covers 18 residues. J gave up 1 base and V 4 bases, and 13 bases lay outside the gene matches. Per the germline V gene, CDR1 is MDHEN and CDR2 is SYDVKM. The CDR3 here is CASSSGAGVLGSYNEQFF. The CDR3 region has the DNA TGTGCCAGCAGTTCCGGGGCGGGAGTCCTCGGATCCTACAATGAGCAGTTCTTC. Supplemented by reference TRBV28 and TRBJ2-1, the full variable domain reads DVKVTQSSRYLVKRTGEKVFLECVQDMDHENMFWYRQDPGLGLRLIYFSYDVKMKEKGDIPEGYSVSREKKERFSLILESASTNQTSMYLCASSSGAGVLGSYNEQFFGPGTRLTVL.

The V and J genes are TRBV7-6 and TRBJ2-3, with 11 bases matching TRBD2. The germline V gene encodes CDR1 SGHVS and CDR2 FNYEAQ. The V and J ends lost 5 bases and 9 bases, in that order; junction bases with no gene match: 16. This CDR3 comprises 17 residues. CDR3 coding DNA: TGTGCCAGCAGCCCTCTCACTAGCGGGAGTTTTTCAGTGACGCAGTATTTT. Translating gives CASSPLTSGSFSVTQYF. The entire variable domain, with the rest obtained from reference TRBV7-6 and TRBJ2-3, is as follows: GAGVSQSPRYKVTKRGQDVALRCDPISGHVSLYWYRQALGQGPEFLTYFNYEAQQDKSGLPNDRFSAERPEGSISTLTIQRTEQRDSAMYRCASSPLTSGSFSVTQYFGPGTRLTVL.

The rearrangement joins TRBV9 to TRBJ2-3, with TRBD2 identical over 9 bases. The CDR3 covers 16 residues. The junction had 5 bases not matched to a gene; V was cut back by 1 base and J by 2 bases. CDR1 and CDR2 from the germline V gene are SGDLS and YYNGEE. The CDR3 coding sequence is TGTGCCAGCAGCGTACGGACTAGCGAGGACACAGATACGCAGTATTTT. It translates to CASSVRTSEDTDTQYF. The full variable domain, in which reference TRBV9 and TRBJ2-3 provide the parts outside the CDR3, is DSGVTQTPKHLITATGQRVTLRCSPRSGDLSVYWYQQSLDQGLQFLIQYYNGEERAKGNILERFSAQQFPDLHSELNLSSLELGDSALYFCASSVRTSEDTDTQYFGPGTRLTVL.

The gene calls are TRBV21-1 and TRBJ1-2; TRBD1 is the table's D call and was not checked against the DNA. TRBV21-1 counts as a pseudogene. This CDR3 comprises 15 residues. DNA of the CDR3: TGTGCCAGCAGCAATAGACAGGCGTTAAACTATGGCTACACCTTC. It encodes CASSNRQALNYGYTF.

The rearrangement links TRBV7-6 to TRBJ2-1; TRBD1 is a possible D gene (6 bases). V shed 4 bases and J shed 1 base, with 17 bases lying between them. Per germline, CDR1 SGHVS and CDR2 FNYEAQ. This CDR3 is 17 amino acids long. The DNA of the CDR3 is TGTGCCAGCAGCTCTAGGGGGAGTGCTAAGTCCTACAATGAGCAGTTCTTC. Its protein product is CASSSRGSAKSYNEQFF.

In nucleotides, the CDR3 is TGTGCCAGCAGTGAAGCGACTAGAGGCTACACCTTC. This translates into CASSEATRGYTF. V gene TRBV6-1 combines with J gene TRBJ1-2, with D hard to call. Germline V lookup: CDR1 MNHNS, CDR2 SASEGT. This CDR3 is built from 12 residues. V was trimmed by 0 bases and J by 8 bases, leaving 7 bases between them.

The V and J genes are TRBV6-5 and TRBJ2-7; 7 bases fit TRBD1. This CDR3 has 15 residues. V trimming: 5 bases; J trimming: 6 bases; junction bases outside the gene matches: 13. The germline CDR1 and CDR2 sequences are MNHEY and SVGAGI. DNA of the CDR3: TGTGCCAGCAGTAAGAATTGGGACAGTGGGCGCGAGCAGTACTTC. Its protein product is CASSKNWDSGREQYF.

The DNA of the CDR3 is TGTGCCAGCAGCTCACGCATCTACGGGTACGAGCAGTACTTC. This sequence encodes CASSSRIYGYEQYF. This chain uses TRBV11-3 with TRBJ2-7; D gene unclear. The germline gives CDR1 SGHNT, CDR2 YENEEA. V lost 4 bases, J lost 4 bases, and 14 bases lay in between. This CDR3 has 14 amino acids. The variable domain in full, with the rest retrieved from reference TRBV11-3 and TRBJ2-7, is EAGVVQSPRYKIIEKKQPVAFWCNPISGHNTLYWYLQNLGQGPELLIRYENEEAVDDSQLPKDRFSAERLKGVDSTLKIQPAELGDSAVYLCASSSRIYGYEQYFGPGTRLTVT.

J is TRBJ1-2 and V is TRBV13; 8 positions match TRBD1. Germline-derived CDR1 and CDR2 are PRHDT and FYEKMQ (reference sequence). The trim removed 3 bases at V and 8 bases at J, leaving 8 bases unmatched. The CDR3 loop spans 14 amino acids. DNA of the CDR3: TGTGCCAGCAGCTTCAAAAGGACAGGGTACGGCTACACCTTC. Residues: CASSFKRTGYGYTF.

The rearrangement uses TRBV9 and TRBJ1-2; no clear D. The V gene lost 0 bases and the J gene lost 5 bases, with 5 bases spanning the gap. The CDR3 runs to 12 residues. CDR1 and CDR2 from the germline V gene are SGDLS and YYNGEE. This CDR3 reads CASSVGGYGYTF. CDR3 sequence (DNA): TGTGCCAGCAGCGTAGGAGGGTATGGCTACACCTTC.

This clone occurred once. V and J are TRBV21-1 and TRBJ2-1; TRBD2, the table's D call, was not compared with the DNA. TRBV21-1 represents a pseudogene. The CDR3 runs 18 residues. The CDR3 DNA reads TGTGCCAGCAGCAAAGTAGGAGGGAGGGGCTGCTCCTACAATGAGCAGTTCTTC. This encodes CASSKVGGRGCSYNEQFF.

V is TRBV7-9 and J is TRBJ1-1, with D possibly being TRBD1 (6 bases). The CDR3 is made up of 17 amino acids. V lost 5 bases and J lost 1, with 20 bases in between. Germline V gene data show CDR1 as SEHNR and CDR2 as FQNEAQ (reference sequence). The CDR3 DNA is TGTGCCAGCAGCCCGGACAGATTTCCTTTCGGGAACACTGAAGCTTTCTTT. As protein: CASSPDRFPFGNTEAFF.

The chain has TRBV6-5 and TRBJ2-1, with 8 positions matching TRBD2. CDR3 size: 15 residues. V was pared by 2 bases and J by 7 bases, with 7 bases of the junction left unmatched. Germline values: CDR1 MNHEY, CDR2 SVGAGI. Written as DNA, the CDR3 is TGTGCCAGCAGTTACGGAGCGGGAGATGAAAATGAGCAGTTCTTC. Amino acids: CASSYGAGDENEQFF.

This rearrangement joins TRBV6-1 to TRBJ1-1, with TRBD1 as a possible D gene (5 bases). The CDR3 is 14 residues long. Germline V gene sequence: CDR1 MNHNS, CDR2 SASEGT. V lost 3 bases, J lost 4 bases, and 12 bases lay in between. The CDR3 here is CASSDLPGGTEAFF. In DNA form, the CDR3 reads TGTGCCAGCAGTGATCTGCCCGGGGGCACTGAAGCTTTCTTT.

The chain uses TRBV4-2 and TRBJ2-3; 7 bases are shared with TRBD1. Germline CDR1 is LGHNA and CDR2 is YNFKEQ. J gave up 0 bases and V 3 bases, and 3 bases lay outside the gene matches. This CDR3 contains 15 residues. CDR3 in amino acids: CASSHRDSSTDTQYF. In DNA form, the CDR3 reads TGTGCCAGCAGCCATAGGGACAGTAGCACAGATACGCAGTATTTT.

The J gene is TRBJ1-4, the V gene TRBV11-2, with 9 bases matching TRBD1. The V segment lost 1 base and the J segment 7 bases; nucleotides outside the gene matches: 13. The CDR3 covers 18 residues. Germline V gene data show CDR1 as SGHAT and CDR2 as FQNNGV. CDR3 in DNA: TGTGCCAGCAGCTTAGCCCCGGGACAGGGTCGGGGTAGTGAAAAACTGTTTTTT. This encodes CASSLAPGQGRGSEKLFF.

As DNA, the CDR3 is TGTGCCAGCAGCGGGACTTCCTACAATGAGCAGTTCTTC. It yields the protein CASSGTSYNEQFF. This chain connects TRBV7-9 to TRBJ2-1, with a possible D match to TRBD2 (6 bases). The CDR3 extends over 13 amino acids. Looked up from germline, CDR1 is SEHNR and CDR2 is FQNEAQ (reference sequence). With 5 bases removed from V and 1 base from J, the gap between germline ends came to 6 bases.